The 14 T cell receptor beta chains in this list originate from one sample, sequenced in a study of T cell responses to AZD1222 COVID-19 vaccine. The repertoire was sequenced with immunoSEQ multiplex PCR; TCRdb's copy has only in-frame clones and lacks some. The sample lists roughly 66,000 clones; around 82% were seen once. Material: peripheral blood, obtained on day 0 of AZD1222 vaccination. The receptors derive from an adult in good health.

The chain uses TRBV19 and TRBJ2-3; 14 nucleotides align to TRBD2. CDR3 size: 16 residues. V lost 3 bases to trimming and J lost 1 base; unmatched junction nucleotides: 0. Germline lookup yields CDR1 LNHDA and CDR2 SQIVND (reference sequence). The CDR3 DNA reads as TGTGCCAGTAGTATGGGACTAGCGGGGGGCACAGATACGCAGTATTTT. As protein: CASSMGLAGGTDTQYF.

The chain employs TRBV21-1 and TRBJ2-1; TRBD1 reflects the table's D call only, with no check against the DNA. TRBV21-1 represents a pseudogene. The CDR3 length is 12 residues. CDR3 sequence: CASKTGRYEQFF. In nucleotides, the CDR3 is TGTGCCAGTAAGACAGGCAGGTATGAGCAGTTCTTC.

The chain combines TRBV7-2 with TRBJ2-7; unclear D gene. The germline gives CDR1 SGHTA, CDR2 FQGNSA. V lost 0 bases, J lost 0 bases, and 6 bases lay in between. This CDR3 has 14 amino acids. CDR3 DNA sequence: TGTGCCAGCAGCTTAGCTCCCGTCTCCTACGAGCAGTACTTC. Translation: CASSLAPVSYEQYF.

The chain links TRBV12-3 or TRBV12-4 to TRBJ2-3; 7 bases fit TRBD1. Unmatched junction bases numbered 3, after V lost 7 bases and J lost 5 bases. The CDR3 is 12 amino acids. The CDR3 nucleotides are TGTGCCAGCAACCACAGGGGAGATACGCAGTATTTT. Amino acids: CASNHRGDTQYF.

The rearrangement links TRBV6-2 or TRBV6-3 to TRBJ2-5; either TRBD1 or TRBD2 may fit D (5 bases each). Trimming pared 0 bases from V and 5 bases from J, leaving 10 bases between. The CDR3 spans 14 residues. Germline V gene data show CDR1 as MNHEY and CDR2 as SVGEGT. CDR3 DNA sequence: TGTGCCAGCAGTTACTCGAGGGGAATGGAGACCCAGTACTTC. This encodes CASSYSRGMETQYF.

V is TRBV7-6 and J is TRBJ2-5, with a tentative D call TRBD2 (5 bases). From germline, CDR1 is SGHVS and CDR2 FNYEAQ. The germline V and J ends were trimmed by 6 bases and 5 bases, with 16 bases remaining between them. The CDR3 contains 14 residues. In nucleotides, the CDR3 is TGTGCCAGCAGAAAGGACTGGGAAGGGGAGACCCAGTACTTC. Translating gives CASRKDWEGETQYF.

This clone was seen more than once but under ten times. This chain connects TRBV3-1 (or the pseudogene TRBV3-2) to TRBJ1-2; 8 bases are shared with TRBD1. CDR1 and CDR2 (germline): LGHDT, YNNKEL (reference sequence). Losses at the gene ends were 1 base for V and 8 bases for J; bases not matched to a gene: 12. The CDR3 spans 16 residues. As DNA, the CDR3 is TGTGCCAGCAGCCAAGTTTACCCCGACAGGGGAGGGGGCTACACCTTC. It translates to CASSQVYPDRGGGYTF.

The CDR3 here is CASSIGPVDEQFF. In DNA form, the CDR3 reads TGTGCCAGCAGCATCGGCCCTGTCGATGAGCAGTTCTTC. This rearrangement joins TRBV7-3 to TRBJ2-1, with no clear D. The CDR3 totals 13 residues. The V gene lost 5 bases and the J gene lost 8 bases, with 13 bases spanning the gap. CDR1 and CDR2 (germline): SGHTA, FQGTGA.

This clone was counted a few times. The chain recombines TRBV7-3 with TRBJ2-3; the match to TRBD1 covers 9 bases. The V gene's germline CDR1 is SGHTA and CDR2 FQGTGA. V lost 4 bases, J lost 5 bases, and 4 bases stayed unmatched. The CDR3 is made up of 14 amino acids. The CDR3 is CASSSGQGRDTQYF. The CDR3 DNA follows: TGTGCCAGCAGCTCGGGACAGGGTAGAGATACGCAGTATTTT.

This clone was recorded a few times. The CDR3 here is CASSRTGGASGYTF. The CDR3 region has the DNA TGTGCCAGCAGCCGGACAGGGGGCGCGAGTGGCTACACCTTC. The V gene is TRBV5-5, the J gene TRBJ1-2; 11 nucleotides match TRBD1. The V and J ends lost 4 bases and 7 bases, in that order; junction bases with no gene match: 6. The CDR3 is made up of 14 amino acids. Per the germline V gene, CDR1 is SGHKS and CDR2 is YYEKEE (reference sequence).

The V gene is TRBV19, the J gene TRBJ1-2; D is unresolved. V was trimmed by 7 bases and J by 4 bases, leaving 7 bases between them. Germline V gives CDR1 LNHDA, CDR2 SQIVND (reference sequence). CDR3 length equals 11 residues. The CDR3 protein is CASTWTYGYTF. The CDR3, as DNA: TGTGCCAGTACATGGACCTATGGCTACACCTTC. The entire variable domain, with the rest obtained from reference TRBV19 and TRBJ1-2, is as follows: DGGITQSPKYLFRKEGQNVTLSCEQNLNHDAMYWYRQDPGQGLRLIYYSQIVNDFQKGDIAEGYSVSREKKESFPLTVTSAQKNPTAFYLCASTWTYGYTFGSGTRLTVV.

The chain couples TRBV7-2 to TRBJ2-6; D tentatively fits TRBD1 or TRBD2 (6 bases each). The CDR3 totals 18 residues. Germline V gene data show CDR1 as SGHTA and CDR2 as FQGNSA. Trimming pared 2 bases from V and 0 bases from J, leaving 14 bases between. The CDR3 region is CASSLRVGGSSGANVLTF. DNA for the CDR3: TGTGCCAGCAGCTTAAGGGTGGGGGGCAGCTCTGGGGCCAACGTCCTGACTTTC.

The chain couples TRBV4-3 to TRBJ1-5, with 8 bases that match TRBD1. CDR3 length: 15 residues. V was pared by 2 bases and J by 6 bases, with 6 bases of the junction left unmatched. The germline V gene encodes CDR1 LGHNA and CDR2 YSLEER. The CDR3 loop reads CASSQSWQGAQPQHF. CDR3 DNA sequence: TGCGCCAGCAGCCAATCTTGGCAGGGGGCTCAGCCCCAGCATTTT.

This chain uses TRBV12-3 or TRBV12-4 with TRBJ2-3; no clear D. V shed 3 bases and J shed 6 bases, with 10 bases lying between them. The CDR3 contains 13 residues. The CDR3 region has the DNA TGTGCCAGCAGTTTCCTCCGATTGGATACGCAGTATTTT. Residues: CASSFLRLDTQYF.